The 7 T cell receptor beta chains below were found in one sample sequenced in a study of PD-L1 blockade in urothelial cancer. This table comes from immunoSEQ multiplex PCR, and its TCRdb copy is limited to in-frame clones, with some not included. Of 20,000 to 30,000 clones listed, approximately 84% are singletons. The specimen comprised PBMCs, sampled around atezolizumab (anti-PD-L1) treatment. The source is a man aged 70 or older with urothelial cancer.

The chain links TRBV5-1 to TRBJ2-7; 8 bases agree with TRBD2. The trim removed 2 bases at V and 5 bases at J, leaving 6 bases unmatched. The CDR3 is made up of 14 amino acids. Germline lookup yields CDR1 SGHRS and CDR2 YFSETQ. The CDR3 DNA sequence: TGCGCCAGCAGCTTACAGGGACTAGAAGACGAGCAGTACTTC. Residues: CASSLQGLEDEQYF.

The chain links TRBV5-8 to TRBJ1-4; 8 bases align to TRBD1. The CDR3 length is 18 residues. The V segment lost 0 bases and the J segment 7 bases; nucleotides outside the gene matches: 14. In germline, CDR1 is SGHTS, CDR2 YDEGEE. As DNA, the CDR3 is TGTGCCAGCAGCTTGGGGACAGGGCTATCAGCCGCGAGTGAAAAACTGTTTTTT. This codes for CASSLGTGLSAASEKLFF.

The chain joins TRBV21-1 to TRBJ1-6; no check of the table's D call, TRBD1, against the DNA was made. TRBV21-1 is annotated as a pseudogene. The CDR3 consists of 15 residues. The CDR3 DNA is TGTGCCAGCAGCAATCCGGGACAGCCCAATTCACCCCTCCACTTT. This codes for CASSNPGQPNSPLHF.

This clone was picked up a small number of times. V gene TRBV12-5 combines with J gene TRBJ2-7; D remains unclear. Germline V CDR1 and CDR2: LGHNT, FRNRAP. CDR3 length equals 18 residues. Trimming left V 3 bases short and J 2 bases short, with 23 bases between. This chain's CDR3 is CASGLAQLPSLLPYEQYF. In nucleotides, the CDR3 is TGTGCTAGTGGTTTAGCCCAACTCCCCTCCCTATTACCCTACGAGCAGTACTTC.

The rearrangement joins TRBV4-1 to TRBJ1-5; D is unresolved. The CDR3 consists of 14 residues. Germline V lookup: CDR1 MGHRA, CDR2 YSYEKL. Trimming left V 1 base short and J 9 bases short, with 13 bases between. The CDR3 nucleotides are TGCGCCAGCAGCCAAGCAGAGAGGGTACTGCCCCAGCATTTT. Translated, it gives CASSQAERVLPQHF.

V usage is TRBV15 and J usage is TRBJ1-1, with D unclear. Trimming took 6 bases from V and 6 from J, leaving 11 bases between them. This CDR3 has 12 amino acids. Germline CDR1 and CDR2: LNHNV and YYDKDF (reference sequence). This chain's CDR3 is CATSSRGPEAFF. CDR3 nucleotide sequence: TGTGCCACCAGTTCTCGAGGCCCTGAAGCTTTCTTT. Supplemented by reference TRBV15 and TRBJ1-1, the full variable domain reads DAMVIQNPRYQVTQFGKPVTLSCSQTLNHNVMYWYQQKSSQAPKLLFHYYDKDFNNEADTPDNFQSRRPNTSFCFLDIRSPGLGDTAMYLCATSSRGPEAFFGQGTRLTVV.

This chain uses TRBV6-1 with TRBJ1-1, with 8 bases that match TRBD1. This CDR3 region has 15 residues. Looked up from germline, CDR1 is MNHNS and CDR2 is SASEGT. V was clipped by 7 bases and J by 3 bases; unmatched bases: 10. CDR3 loop: CASKTGGRGHTEAFF. CDR3 DNA sequence: TGTGCCAGCAAAACAGGGGGGAGGGGGCACACTGAAGCTTTCTTT.